This T cell receptor beta chain comes out of a study of T-cell reconstitution after alpha-beta-depleted transplantation in children. Trimming at V came to 0 bases and at J to 2 bases, leaving 12 bases not matched to a gene. Germline V CDR1 and CDR2: KGHDR, SFDVKD. The CDR3 covers 19 residues. Preparation of the TCRbeta library was carried out with unique molecular identifiers. TCRdb processed the PCR reads anew with MiXCR; each CDR3 protein has one entry. This table has about 460,000 distinct CDR3 sequences, approximately 13% appearing once. The receptor's source is a human donor who donated a stem cell graft to a child with combined immunodeficiency. The starting material was PBMCs from the stem cell graft donor, obtained from the stem cell graft. This chain connects TRBV24-1 to TRBJ2-4; TRBD2 matches 7 bases. The CDR3 DNA reads TGTGCCACCAGTGATTTGCTCTTAGTGGGAGCGGGGCCCAAAAACATTCAGTACTTC. Encoded protein: CATSDLLLVGAGPKNIQYF.